This entry lists 28 T cell receptor beta chains sequenced from one sample in a study of cytomegalovirus exposure and HLA in healthy donors. PCR was performed using 60 Vbeta and 13 Jbeta primers. TCRdb's table, derived via immunoSEQ multiplex PCR, lists solely in-frame clones and lacks some. This table has approximately 120,000 clones, about 74% appearing once. Sequenced material: PBMCs. The source is a man under 40 in good health and CMV-seronegative.

The CDR3 bases are TGTGCCAGCAGCTTACGGGGTCCCCTTTCACCCCTCCACTTT. Its translation is CASSLRGPLSPLHF. The chain carries TRBV7-3 and TRBJ1-6, with no clear D. The CDR3 runs to 14 residues. From germline, CDR1 is SGHTA and CDR2 FQGTGA. Trimming left V 2 bases short and J 9 bases short, with 11 bases between.

This chain connects TRBV5-4 to TRBJ2-1; D is perhaps TRBD2 (6 bases). Trimming took off 0 bases at V and 4 bases at J, with 17 bases between the two ends. The CDR3 is 17 residues long. The V gene's germline CDR1 is SGHNT and CDR2 YYREEE (reference sequence). The CDR3 is CASSLGTFREVYNEQFF. The CDR3 region has the DNA TGTGCCAGCAGCTTGGGTACTTTCAGGGAGGTATACAATGAGCAGTTCTTC.

This clone was seen more than once but under ten times. Distinct nucleotide sequences in the sample also encode this CDR3. This chain connects TRBV30 to TRBJ1-6, with 9 nucleotides matching TRBD1. The CDR3 is made up of 14 amino acids. Germline V lookup: CDR1 GTSNPN, CDR2 SVGIG (reference sequence). V dropped 3 bases and J dropped 8; count of bases not matched to a gene: 5. The CDR3: CAWRVGTGYSPLHF. CDR3 sequence (DNA): TGTGCCTGGAGGGTGGGGACAGGGTATTCACCCCTCCACTTT.

This clone was observed once. This chain links TRBV19 with TRBJ2-6, with D tentatively TRBD2 (5 bases). This CDR3 comprises 15 residues. Germline loops: CDR1 LNHDA, CDR2 SQIVND (reference sequence). V lost 7 bases to trimming and J lost 0 bases, with 10 bases between them. The CDR3 sequence is CASKVGSSGANVLTF. CDR3 in DNA: TGTGCCAGTAAGGTGGGGAGCTCTGGGGCCAACGTCCTGACTTTC.

The gene calls are TRBV4-2 and TRBJ2-1, with D possibly TRBD1 on 6 matching bases. The CDR3 length is 14 residues. Trimming left V 0 bases short and J 6 bases short, with 9 bases between. Germline loops: CDR1 LGHNA, CDR2 YNFKEQ. DNA of the CDR3: TGTGCCAGCAGCCAAGAGCAGGGGATCAATGAGCAGTTCTTC. Translation gives CASSQEQGINEQFF.

The chain employs TRBV21-1 and TRBJ2-1; the D call in the table, TRBD1, was not verified against the DNA. TRBV21-1 counts as a pseudogene. The CDR3 loop spans 12 amino acids. This CDR3 reads CASLSRQPDKFF. The DNA for the CDR3 is TGTGCCAGCTTGAGTCGACAGCCGGATAAGTTCTTC.

J is TRBJ2-1 and V is TRBV7-8; D gene unclear. The V gene lost 3 bases and the J gene lost 8 bases, with 11 bases spanning the gap. Germline V gene data show CDR1 as SGHVS and CDR2 as FQNEAQ. This CDR3 spans 13 amino acids. Here the CDR3 DNA reads TGTGCCAGCAGCTTTCTCGAGCTAGATGAGCAGTTCTTC. Amino acids: CASSFLELDEQFF.

This rearrangement joins TRBV2 to TRBJ2-1; a weak D match, TRBD2 (6 bases). Trimming left V 5 bases short and J 5 bases short, with 13 bases between. Germline CDR1 is SNHLY and CDR2 is FYNNEI. This CDR3 region has 14 residues. Here the CDR3 DNA reads TGTGCCAGCAGTATGGGACTGGGTGACAATGAGCAGTTCTTC. This gives the protein CASSMGLGDNEQFF.

V and J are TRBV5-1 and TRBJ1-1; D is uncertain. The V gene's germline CDR1 is SGHRS and CDR2 YFSETQ. The CDR3 has 13 residues. Trimming stripped 4 bases from V and 0 bases from J, with 7 bases between. CDR3 loop: CASSTFMNTEAFF. CDR3 nucleotides: TGCGCCAGCAGCACTTTCATGAACACTGAAGCTTTCTTT.

The V and J genes are TRBV9 and TRBJ1-2; weak D call: TRBD1 (6 bases). CDR3 length: 14 amino acids. CDR1 is SGDLS and CDR2 is YYNGEE in the germline V gene. V lost 0 bases to trimming and J lost 8 bases, with 14 bases between them. CDR3 residues: CASSVDHREKGYTF. The DNA for the CDR3 is TGTGCCAGCAGCGTAGATCACAGGGAGAAAGGCTACACCTTC.

This chain joins TRBV7-2 and TRBJ1-5; possible D gene TRBD1, 6 bases. Trimming took 4 bases from V and 1 from J, leaving 14 bases between them. CDR1 SGHTA and CDR2 FQGNSA come from the germline V gene. CDR3 length: 16 amino acids. The CDR3 sequence is CASSSSGAISNQPQHF. The CDR3 DNA is TGTGCCAGCAGCTCATCAGGGGCAATAAGCAATCAGCCCCAGCATTTT.

This chain joins TRBV7-9 and TRBJ2-7, with 7 bases lining up with TRBD2. The CDR3 has 15 residues. V shed 6 bases and J 0 bases; nucleotides not matched to a gene: 8. Germline V CDR1 and CDR2: SEHNR, FQNEAQ (reference sequence). For the CDR3, the DNA is TGTGCCAGCAGTCCGACTAGCCTCGCCTCCTACGAGCAGTACTTC. Its translation is CASSPTSLASYEQYF.

The J gene is TRBJ1-1, the V gene TRBV15; 10 nucleotides agree with TRBD1. Germline lookup yields CDR1 LNHNV and CDR2 YYDKDF (reference sequence). This CDR3 has 14 residues. The trim removed 4 bases at V and 5 bases at J, leaving 4 bases unmatched. The CDR3 DNA follows: TGTGCCACCAGCAACCGGGACAGGGGAACTGAAGCTTTCTTT. Translated: CATSNRDRGTEAFF.

The chain is built from TRBV19 and TRBJ1-3; possibly TRBD1 for D (5 bases). Per germline, CDR1 LNHDA and CDR2 SQIVND (reference sequence). V was trimmed by 6 bases and J by 4 bases, leaving 13 bases between them. CDR3 length equals 14 residues. The CDR3 reads CASSLPAGGNTIYF. CDR3 nucleotide sequence: TGTGCCAGTAGCCTCCCGGCAGGGGGAAACACCATATATTTT.

The chain combines TRBV7-2 with TRBJ1-1; TRBD1 might be the D (6 bases). Germline CDR1 is SGHTA and CDR2 is FQGNSA. With 3 bases removed from V and 5 bases from J, the gap between germline ends came to 16 bases. This CDR3 is 15 amino acids long. The CDR3 is CASSLKGGGDTEAFF. The CDR3 DNA follows: TGTGCCAGCAGCTTGAAGGGGGGAGGGGATACTGAAGCTTTCTTT.

This clone was detected once. This rearrangement joins TRBV30 to TRBJ2-7; a possible D gene is TRBD1 (8 bases). This CDR3 region has 14 residues. Germline CDR1 and CDR2: GTSNPN and SVGIG (reference sequence). V dropped 3 bases and J dropped 9 bases, with 21 bases sitting between them. The CDR3 DNA sequence: TGTGCCTGGAGGTTGAACAGGGGGGGGCTTGGGCAGTACTTC. Protein sequence: CAWRLNRGGLGQYF.

The chain combines TRBV7-2 with TRBJ1-6, with a possible D match to TRBD1 (6 bases). CDR1 and CDR2 (germline): SGHTA, FQGNSA. The CDR3 consists of 13 residues. V gave up 5 bases and J gave up 7 bases, with 9 bases separating them. CDR3 nucleotide sequence: TGTGCCAGCAGCCTGGGGGCAAATTCACCCCTCCACTTT. Its protein is CASSLGANSPLHF. The full variable domain, completed using reference TRBV7-2 and TRBJ1-6, is GAGVSQSPSNKVTEKGKDVELRCDPISGHTALYWYRQSLGQGLEFLIYFQGNSAPDKSGLPSDRFSAERTGGSVSTLTIQRTQQEDSAVYLCASSLGANSPLHFGNGTRLTVT.

The chain is built from TRBV6-6 and TRBJ2-3; 8 nucleotides match TRBD1. The CDR3 spans 15 residues. Germline-derived CDR1 and CDR2 are MNHNY and SVGAGI (reference sequence). Trimming at V came to 6 bases and at J to 4 bases, leaving 9 bases not matched to a gene. CDR3 region: CASRARTGSADTQYF. The CDR3 bases are TGTGCCAGCAGAGCAAGGACAGGGAGTGCAGATACGCAGTATTTT.

J is TRBJ2-5 and V is TRBV7-2; 15 bases agree with TRBD2. In germline, CDR1 is SGHTA, CDR2 FQGNSA. This CDR3 has 16 residues. V trimming: 5 bases; J trimming: 4 bases; junction bases outside the gene matches: 5. CDR3 region: CASSRTSGGGGETQYF. In DNA form, the CDR3 reads TGTGCCAGCAGCCGGACTAGCGGGGGGGGTGGAGAGACCCAGTACTTC. Filled out from reference TRBV7-2 and TRBJ2-5, the complete variable domain reads GAGVSQSPSNKVTEKGKDVELRCDPISGHTALYWYRQSLGQGLEFLIYFQGNSAPDKSGLPSDRFSAERTGGSVSTLTIQRTQQEDSAVYLCASSRTSGGGGETQYFGPGTRLLVL.

The chain joins TRBV9 to TRBJ2-1, with TRBD2 matching over 7 bases. Germline V gene data show CDR1 as SGDLS and CDR2 as YYNGEE. This CDR3 comprises 16 residues. Trimming took 0 bases from V and 0 from J; bases not matched to a gene: 3. The CDR3 protein is CASSVGAGSSYNEQFF. The CDR3 DNA follows: TGTGCCAGCAGCGTAGGAGCGGGGAGCTCCTACAATGAGCAGTTCTTC.

The chain employs TRBV6-1 and TRBJ1-2; possibly TRBD1 for D (5 bases). V was trimmed by 10 bases and J by 5 bases, leaving 17 bases between them. The germline gives CDR1 MNHNS, CDR2 SASEGT. This CDR3 is built from 13 residues. The CDR3 here is CATLGQGFYGYTF. The CDR3 nucleotides are TGTGCCACCTTAGGGCAGGGATTTTATGGCTACACCTTC.

This rearrangement joins TRBV7-2 to TRBJ1-2; TRBD1 might be the D (5 bases). The CDR3 has 16 amino acids. Deletions cut 4 bases from V and 7 bases from J, with 22 bases between. Germline V lookup: CDR1 SGHTA, CDR2 FQGNSA. The CDR3 sequence: CASSSQKDGGLGGYTF. The CDR3 DNA reads as TGTGCCAGCAGCTCGCAAAAGGACGGGGGATTGGGTGGCTACACCTTC.

This clone was seen once. The chain joins TRBV5-8 to TRBJ2-1; 13 nucleotides agree with TRBD2. Germline V lookup: CDR1 SGHTS, CDR2 YDEGEE. The CDR3 has 17 residues. V lost 4 bases and J lost 4; bases outside the gene matches: 8. The CDR3 DNA reads as TGTGCCAGCAGCAGGCTATGGACTAGCGGGGGTTACAATGAGCAGTTCTTC. Its translation is CASSRLWTSGGYNEQFF.

The rearrangement joins TRBV10-3 to TRBJ2-7; 9 nucleotides line up with TRBD2. Looked up from germline, CDR1 is ENHRY and CDR2 is SYGVKD. The CDR3 extends over 15 amino acids. Unmatched junction bases numbered 6, after V lost 4 bases and J lost 2 bases. CDR3 sequence (DNA): TGTGCCATCAGTGGTGGTGGCGGGGGGGCCTACGAGCAGTACTTC. The encoded protein is CAISGGGGGAYEQYF.

The chain carries TRBV5-6 and TRBJ1-1; D may be TRBD1 (6 bases). The CDR3 is 15 residues long. Trimming took off 0 bases at V and 4 bases at J, with 13 bases between the two ends. In germline, CDR1 is SGHDT, CDR2 YYEEEE. Written as DNA, the CDR3 is TGTGCCAGCAGCTTGGACAGGGCGTTTGGCACTGAAGCTTTCTTT. Translating it yields CASSLDRAFGTEAFF.

J is TRBJ1-2 and V is TRBV14, with TRBD1 as a possible D gene (6 bases). Trimming removed 4 bases at V and 4 bases at J, with 10 bases between. Germline lookup yields CDR1 SGHDN and CDR2 FVKESK. The CDR3 spans 13 residues. The CDR3, as DNA: TGTGCCAGCAGCCCCGGGACAATCTATGGCTACACCTTC. Encoded protein: CASSPGTIYGYTF.

The rearrangement joins TRBV28 to TRBJ1-4; D ambiguous. Trimming pared 5 bases from V and 3 bases from J, leaving 10 bases between. The CDR3 sequence is 14 residues long. CDR1 MDHEN and CDR2 SYDVKM come from the germline V gene. CDR3 DNA: TGTGCCAGCAGTATCTTCCAGTCTAATGAAAAACTGTTTTTT. It yields the protein CASSIFQSNEKLFF.

The chain uses TRBV29-1 and TRBJ2-3, with 9 bases fitting TRBD2. Germline V gives CDR1 SQVTM, CDR2 ANQGSEA. The length of the CDR3 is 15 residues. Germline trimming cut 4 bases from V and 2 bases from J; bases unmatched to any gene: 7. The CDR3 bases are TGCAGCGTTGTTCGGCTAGCGGGATACACAGATACGCAGTATTTT. Amino acids: CSVVRLAGYTDTQYF.